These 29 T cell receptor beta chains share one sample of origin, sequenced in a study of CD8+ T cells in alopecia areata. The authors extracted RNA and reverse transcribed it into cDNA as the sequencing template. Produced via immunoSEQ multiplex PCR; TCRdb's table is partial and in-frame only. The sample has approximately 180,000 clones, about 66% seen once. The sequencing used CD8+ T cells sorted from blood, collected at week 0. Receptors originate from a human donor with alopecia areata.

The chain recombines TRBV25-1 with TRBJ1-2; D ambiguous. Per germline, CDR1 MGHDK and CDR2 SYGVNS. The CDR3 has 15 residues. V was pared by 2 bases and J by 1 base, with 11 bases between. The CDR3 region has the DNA TGTGCCAGCAGTGAAGCCACAGAACTTAACTATGGCTACACCTTC. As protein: CASSEATELNYGYTF.

This CDR3 reads CSVRTGENYGYTF. The CDR3 DNA reads TGCAGCGTTCGAACAGGGGAGAACTATGGCTACACCTTC. The chain uses TRBV29-1 and TRBJ1-2; 7 bases map to TRBD1. Unmatched junction bases numbered 5, after V lost 5 bases and J lost 2 bases. The CDR3 contains 13 residues. Germline assignment: CDR1 SQVTM and CDR2 ANQGSEA.

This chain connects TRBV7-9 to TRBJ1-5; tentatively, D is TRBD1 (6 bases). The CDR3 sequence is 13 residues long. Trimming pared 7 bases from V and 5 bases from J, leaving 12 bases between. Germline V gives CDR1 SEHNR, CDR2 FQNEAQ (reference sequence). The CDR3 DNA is TGTGCCAGCACCCTAGGGGGGGATCAGCCCCAGCATTTT. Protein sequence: CASTLGGDQPQHF.

The CDR3: CASDSQGRTEAFF. DNA for the CDR3: TGTGCCAGCGATTCTCAGGGTCGCACTGAAGCTTTCTTT. The gene calls are TRBV27 and TRBJ1-1, with a weak D call TRBD1 (5 bases). Between the trimmed V and J ends, which lost 8 bases and 4 bases, there was a span of 14 bases. The CDR3 runs to 13 residues. Germline V CDR1 and CDR2: MNHEY, SMNVEV (reference sequence).

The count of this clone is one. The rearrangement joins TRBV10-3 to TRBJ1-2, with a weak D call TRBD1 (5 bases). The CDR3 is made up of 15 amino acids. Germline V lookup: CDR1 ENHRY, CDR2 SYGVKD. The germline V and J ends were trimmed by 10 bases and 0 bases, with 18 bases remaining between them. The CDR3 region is CATYGTARANYGYTF. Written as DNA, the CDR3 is TGTGCCACCTACGGGACCGCCAGGGCTAACTATGGCTACACCTTC.

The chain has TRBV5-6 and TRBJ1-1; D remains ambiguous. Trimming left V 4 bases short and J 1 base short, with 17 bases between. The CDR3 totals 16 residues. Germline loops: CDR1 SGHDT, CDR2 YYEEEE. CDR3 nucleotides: TGTGCCAGCAGCCAACCTATGAGGTCCCAGAACACTGAAGCTTTCTTT. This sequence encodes CASSQPMRSQNTEAFF.

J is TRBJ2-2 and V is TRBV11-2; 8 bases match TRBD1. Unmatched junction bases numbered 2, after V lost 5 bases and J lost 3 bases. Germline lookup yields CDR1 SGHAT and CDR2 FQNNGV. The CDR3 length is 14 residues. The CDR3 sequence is CASSRQGYTGELFF. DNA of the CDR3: TGTGCCAGCAGCCGACAGGGGTACACCGGGGAGCTGTTTTTT.

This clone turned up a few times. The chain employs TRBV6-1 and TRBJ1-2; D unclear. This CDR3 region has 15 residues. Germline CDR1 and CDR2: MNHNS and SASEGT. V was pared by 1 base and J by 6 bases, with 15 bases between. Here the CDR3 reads CASSEVWAPSDGYTF. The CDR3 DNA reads TGTGCCAGCAGTGAAGTATGGGCACCCTCGGATGGCTACACCTTC.

DNA for the CDR3: TGTGCCAGCAGCTTAACCGGGACAGCGACCTACGAGCAGTACTTC. Protein product: CASSLTGTATYEQYF. This chain links TRBV7-2 with TRBJ2-7; 7 bases match TRBD1. From germline, CDR1 is SGHTA and CDR2 FQGNSA. The CDR3 length is 15 residues. The J segment lost 2 bases and the V segment lost 2 bases, leaving 6 bases of the junction unmatched.

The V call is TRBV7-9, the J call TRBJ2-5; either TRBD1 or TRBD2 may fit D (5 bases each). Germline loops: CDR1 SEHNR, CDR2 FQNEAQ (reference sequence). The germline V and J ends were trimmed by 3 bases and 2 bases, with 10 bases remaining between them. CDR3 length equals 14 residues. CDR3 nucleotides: TGTGCCAGCAGCTTTAGCGAGGGGCAAGAGACCCAGTACTTC. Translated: CASSFSEGQETQYF. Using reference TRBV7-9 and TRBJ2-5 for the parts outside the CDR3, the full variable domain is DTGVSQNPRHKITKRGQNVTFRCDPISEHNRLYWYRQTLGQGPEFLTYFQNEAQLEKSRLLSDRFSAERPKGSFSTLEIQRTEQGDSAMYLCASSFSEGQETQYFGPGTRLLVL.

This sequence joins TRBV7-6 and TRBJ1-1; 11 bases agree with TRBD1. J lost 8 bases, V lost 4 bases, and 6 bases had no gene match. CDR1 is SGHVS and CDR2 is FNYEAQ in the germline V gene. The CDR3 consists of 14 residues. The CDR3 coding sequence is TGTGCCAGCAGCTCCAGGACAGGGGGCGGAGAAGCTTTCTTT. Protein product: CASSSRTGGGEAFF.

This CDR3 reads CASSEFGRDTEAFF. The CDR3 coding sequence is TGTGCCAGCAGTGAATTTGGTCGGGACACTGAAGCTTTCTTT. J is TRBJ1-1 and V is TRBV25-1; D is ambiguous. Germline CDR1 and CDR2: MGHDK and SYGVNS. V was cut by 1 base and J by 3 bases, with 9 bases left in between. The CDR3 contains 14 residues.

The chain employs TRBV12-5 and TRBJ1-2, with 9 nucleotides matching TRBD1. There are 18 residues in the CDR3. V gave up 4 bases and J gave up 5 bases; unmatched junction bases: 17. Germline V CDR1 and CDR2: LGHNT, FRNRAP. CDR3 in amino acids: CASGSTRTGEVTWYGYTF. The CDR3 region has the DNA TGTGCTAGTGGTTCAACCCGGACAGGGGAGGTTACGTGGTATGGCTACACCTTC.

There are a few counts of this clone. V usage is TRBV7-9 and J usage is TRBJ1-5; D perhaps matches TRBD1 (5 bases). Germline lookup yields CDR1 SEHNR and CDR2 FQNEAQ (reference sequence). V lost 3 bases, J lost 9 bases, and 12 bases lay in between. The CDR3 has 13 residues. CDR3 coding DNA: TGTGCCAGCAGCTTCACGGGGGAGTGGCCCCAGCATTTT. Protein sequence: CASSFTGEWPQHF.

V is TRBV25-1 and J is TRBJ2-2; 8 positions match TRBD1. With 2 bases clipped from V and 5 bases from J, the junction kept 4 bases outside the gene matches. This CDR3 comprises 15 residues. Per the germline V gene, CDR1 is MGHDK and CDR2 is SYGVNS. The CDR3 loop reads CASSEGTGSTGELFF. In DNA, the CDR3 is TGTGCCAGCAGTGAAGGGACAGGTTCAACCGGGGAGCTGTTTTTT. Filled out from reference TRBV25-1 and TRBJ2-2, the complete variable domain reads EADIYQTPRYLVIGTGKKITLECSQTMGHDKMYWYQQDPGMELHLIHYSYGVNSTEKGDLSSESTVSRIRTEHFPLTLESARPSHTSQYLCASSEGTGSTGELFFGEGSRLTVL.

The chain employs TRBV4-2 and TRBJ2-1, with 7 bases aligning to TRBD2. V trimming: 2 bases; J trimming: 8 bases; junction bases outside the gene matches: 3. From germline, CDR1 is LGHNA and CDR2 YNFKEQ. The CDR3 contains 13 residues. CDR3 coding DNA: TGTGCCAGCAGCCAACTAGGACTAGATGAGCAGTTCTTC. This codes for CASSQLGLDEQFF.

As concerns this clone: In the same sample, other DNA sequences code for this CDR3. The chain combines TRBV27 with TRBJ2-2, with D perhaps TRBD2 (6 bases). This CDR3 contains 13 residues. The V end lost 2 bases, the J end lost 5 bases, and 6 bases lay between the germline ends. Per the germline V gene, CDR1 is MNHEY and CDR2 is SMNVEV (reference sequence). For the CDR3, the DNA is TGTGCCAGCAGTTTAGGAGGGACCGGGGAGCTGTTTTTT. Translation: CASSLGGTGELFF.

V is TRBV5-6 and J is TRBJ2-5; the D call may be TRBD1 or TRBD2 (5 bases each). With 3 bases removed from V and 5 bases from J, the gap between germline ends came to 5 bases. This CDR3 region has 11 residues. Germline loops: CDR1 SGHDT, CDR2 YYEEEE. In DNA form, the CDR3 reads TGTGCCAGCAGCTGGGGGGAGACCCAGTACTTC. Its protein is CASSWGETQYF.

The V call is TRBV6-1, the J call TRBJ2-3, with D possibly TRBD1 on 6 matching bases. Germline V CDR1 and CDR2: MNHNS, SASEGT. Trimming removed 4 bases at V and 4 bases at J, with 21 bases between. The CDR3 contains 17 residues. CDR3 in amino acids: CASSVVLYRASADTQYF. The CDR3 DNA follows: TGTGCCAGCAGTGTGGTCCTGTACAGGGCTTCCGCAGATACGCAGTATTTT.

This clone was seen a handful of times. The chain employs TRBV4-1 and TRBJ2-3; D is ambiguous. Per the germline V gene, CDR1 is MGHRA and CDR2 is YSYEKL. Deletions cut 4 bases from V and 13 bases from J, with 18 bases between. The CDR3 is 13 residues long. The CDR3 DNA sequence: TGCGCCAGCAGCCCGCCCGACTCCTCCTCGGAGTATTTT. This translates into CASSPPDSSSEYF.

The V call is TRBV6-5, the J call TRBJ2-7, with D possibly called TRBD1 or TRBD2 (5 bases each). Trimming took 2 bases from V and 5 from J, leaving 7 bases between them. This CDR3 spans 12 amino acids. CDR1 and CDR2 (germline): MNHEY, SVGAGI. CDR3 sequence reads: CASSYGGNEQYF. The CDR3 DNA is TGTGCCAGCAGTTACGGGGGAAACGAGCAGTACTTC.

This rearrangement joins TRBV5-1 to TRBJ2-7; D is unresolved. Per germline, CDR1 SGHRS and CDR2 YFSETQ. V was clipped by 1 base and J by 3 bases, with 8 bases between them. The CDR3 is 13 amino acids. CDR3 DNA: TGCGCCAGCAGCTTGTCGGATTACTACGAGCAGTACTTC. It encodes CASSLSDYYEQYF.

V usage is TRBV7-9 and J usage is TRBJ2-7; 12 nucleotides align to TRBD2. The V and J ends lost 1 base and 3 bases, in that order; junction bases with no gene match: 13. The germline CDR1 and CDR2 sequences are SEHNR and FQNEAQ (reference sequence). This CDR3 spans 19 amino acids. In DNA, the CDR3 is TGTGCCAGCAGCTTAGAGGGACTAGCGGGTACTCCAATCGACTACGAGCAGTACTTC. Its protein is CASSLEGLAGTPIDYEQYF.

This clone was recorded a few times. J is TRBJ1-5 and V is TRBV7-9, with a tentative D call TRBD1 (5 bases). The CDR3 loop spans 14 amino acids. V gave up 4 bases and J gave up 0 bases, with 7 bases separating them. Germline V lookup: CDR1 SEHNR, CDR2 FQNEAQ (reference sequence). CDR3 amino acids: CASSWDGSNQPQHF. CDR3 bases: TGTGCCAGCAGCTGGGACGGTAGCAATCAGCCCCAGCATTTT.

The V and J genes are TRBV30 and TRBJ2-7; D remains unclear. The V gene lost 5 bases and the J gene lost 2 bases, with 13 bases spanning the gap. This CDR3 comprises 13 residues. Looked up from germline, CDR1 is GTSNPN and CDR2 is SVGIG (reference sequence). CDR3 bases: TGTGCCTGGGTGGGCGGAGATACCTACGAGCAGTACTTC. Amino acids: CAWVGGDTYEQYF. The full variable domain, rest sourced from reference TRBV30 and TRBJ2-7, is SQTIHQWPATLVQPVGSPLSLECTVEGTSNPNLYWYRQAAGRGLQLLFYSVGIGQISSEVPQNLSASRPQDRQFILSSKKLLLSDSGFYLCAWVGGDTYEQYFGPGTRLTVT.

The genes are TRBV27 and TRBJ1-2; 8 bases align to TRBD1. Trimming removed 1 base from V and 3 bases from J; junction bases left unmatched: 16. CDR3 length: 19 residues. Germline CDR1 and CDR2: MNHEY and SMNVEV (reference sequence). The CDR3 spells CASSLFAPRLTGDDYGYTF. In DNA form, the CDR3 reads TGTGCCAGCAGTTTATTCGCCCCCCGCCTGACAGGGGATGACTATGGCTACACCTTC.

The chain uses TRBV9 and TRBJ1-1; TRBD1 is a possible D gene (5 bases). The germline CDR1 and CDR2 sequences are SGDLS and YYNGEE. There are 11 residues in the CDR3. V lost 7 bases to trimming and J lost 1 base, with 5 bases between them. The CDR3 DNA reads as TGTGCCAGCGGGACGAACACTGAAGCTTTCTTT. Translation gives CASGTNTEAFF.

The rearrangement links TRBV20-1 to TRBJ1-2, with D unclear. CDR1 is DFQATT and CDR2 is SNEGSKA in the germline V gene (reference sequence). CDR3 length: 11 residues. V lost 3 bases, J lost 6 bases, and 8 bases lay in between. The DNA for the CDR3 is TGCAGTGCTAGTTTTGGAGATGGCTACACCTTC. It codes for CSASFGDGYTF.

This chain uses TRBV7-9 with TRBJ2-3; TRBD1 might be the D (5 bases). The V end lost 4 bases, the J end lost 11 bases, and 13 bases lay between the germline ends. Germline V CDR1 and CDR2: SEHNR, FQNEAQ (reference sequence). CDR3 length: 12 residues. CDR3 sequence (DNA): TGTGCCAGCAGCTCCTCAGGACATGGGCAGTATTTT. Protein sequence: CASSSSGHGQYF. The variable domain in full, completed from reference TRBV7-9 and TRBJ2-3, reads DTGVSQNPRHKITKRGQNVTFRCDPISEHNRLYWYRQTLGQGPEFLTYFQNEAQLEKSRLLSDRFSAERPKGSFSTLEIQRTEQGDSAMYLCASSSSGHGQYFGPGTRLTVL.